Below are 8 T cell receptor beta chains sequenced from a single sample in a study of long-term antiretroviral therapy in people with HIV. Survey-level resolution applied to immunoSEQ assay v3.0. TCRdb keeps only in-frame clones here, not all; method: immunoSEQ multiplex PCR. The table records some 23,000 clones, 76% of them present only once. Sequencing used unsorted PBMCs, obtained 0.5 years after starting antiretroviral therapy. The receptors shown here come from a woman between 35 and 50 years old with HIV.

This chain uses TRBV4-1 with TRBJ2-3; D may be TRBD1 or TRBD2 (5 bases each). Germline CDR1 reads MGHRA; CDR2 reads YSYEKL. V lost 0 bases to trimming and J lost 2 bases, with 9 bases between them. This CDR3 has 15 residues. The CDR3 DNA is TGCGCCAGCAGCCAAGATCCGGGGCCCACAGATACGCAGTATTTT. Its translation: CASSQDPGPTDTQYF.

The chain recombines TRBV28 with TRBJ2-7; D uncertain. The V end was cut by 5 bases, the J end by 3 bases, with 8 bases between. The CDR3 runs 12 residues. The germline V gene encodes CDR1 MDHEN and CDR2 SYDVKM. The CDR3 sequence is CASSRAYYEQYF. The DNA for the CDR3 is TGTGCCAGCAGTCGAGCCTACTACGAGCAGTACTTC.

This clone was seen more than once but under ten times. The chain has TRBV10-3 and TRBJ1-6; D call uncertain. Germline lookup yields CDR1 ENHRY and CDR2 SYGVKD. V lost 0 bases and J lost 7, with 7 bases in between. This CDR3 comprises 14 residues. DNA for the CDR3: TGTGCCATCAGTGAGTCGTACGGGAATTCACCCCTCCACTTT. Residues: CAISESYGNSPLHF.

The chain links TRBV5-1 to TRBJ2-3; 10 nucleotides line up with TRBD2. Trimming at V came to 4 bases and at J to 1 base, leaving 6 bases not matched to a gene. The CDR3 consists of 16 residues. Germline V gene lookup returns CDR1 SGHRS and CDR2 YFSETQ. The CDR3 DNA follows: TGCGCCAGCAGCCCGGCTAGCGGGGGAGGCACAGATACGCAGTATTTT. As protein: CASSPASGGGTDTQYF.

The V and J genes are TRBV21-1 and TRBJ1-5. TRBV21-1 is annotated as a pseudogene. This CDR3 has 17 amino acids. CDR3 protein: CASSKGEEGTSNQPQHF. DNA of the CDR3: TGTGCCAGCAGCAAGGGGGAGGAGGGCACGAGCAATCAGCCCCAGCATTTT.

This CDR3 is CASRARGAGDTQYF. CDR3 coding DNA: TGTGCCAGCAGGGCCCGGGGGGCTGGAGATACGCAGTATTTT. The chain recombines TRBV27 with TRBJ2-3, with D perhaps TRBD2 (7 bases). The CDR3 contains 14 residues. Between the trimmed V and J ends, which lost 6 bases and 5 bases, there was a span of 15 bases. Germline lookup yields CDR1 MNHEY and CDR2 SMNVEV (reference sequence).

The chain employs TRBV29-1 and TRBJ1-2; weak D call: TRBD1 (5 bases). Germline loops: CDR1 SQVTM, CDR2 ANQGSEA. Between the trimmed V and J ends, which lost 0 bases and 4 bases, there was a span of 12 bases. The CDR3 spans 14 residues. The chain's CDR3 is CSVEEGEGGYGYTF. The DNA of the CDR3 is TGCAGCGTTGAAGAAGGGGAGGGTGGCTATGGCTACACCTTC.

The chain has TRBV5-6 and TRBJ1-2; D possibly corresponds to TRBD1 (5 bases). The CDR3 is 14 amino acids. Germline CDR1 and CDR2: SGHDT and YYEEEE. Between the trimmed V and J ends, which lost 2 bases and 4 bases, there was a span of 12 bases. CDR3 in amino acids: CASSLTGGAYGYTF. Here the CDR3 DNA reads TGTGCCAGCAGCTTAACAGGAGGGGCCTATGGCTACACCTTC.